This T cell receptor (beta chain) came from a study of vaccination and CD4 T cells after COVID-19. Overall study: Post-COVID draws followed diagnosis by a median around 92 days (range 35 to 161).

Treatment meaning: approximately 10-day PBMC culture with coronavirus spike peptide pools or control peptides (ViraFEST assay). During the years 2011-2018, before the COVID-19 pandemic, the unexposed donor's CD4+ T cells were collected. With SARS-CoV-2 S/N and four cold-coronavirus spikes, unexposed-donor CD4+ T cells were probed, cells permitting. CDR1 and CDR2 (germline): DFQATT, SNEGSKA (reference sequence). CDR3 length: 14 residues. Trimming cost V 3 bases and J 0 bases, with 9 bases left between them. About this clonotype itself: Its antigen is not identified.

The Oncomine TCR Beta short-read assay sequenced DNA from cultured CD4+ T cells. TCRdb fed the PCR reads into MiXCR, producing one record per CDR3 protein. The sample holds just over 7,000 distinct CDR3 sequences, 43% seen once. This sequence joins TRBV20-1 and TRBJ1-5; D may be TRBD1 (5 bases). The sequence derives from a human donor in good health. Sequencing was carried out using CD4+ T cells from blood, cultured in vitro. The CDR3 nucleotides read TGCAGTGCTAGCTCAGGGTATAGCAATCAGCCCCAGCATTTT. Translation gives CSASSGYSNQPQHF.